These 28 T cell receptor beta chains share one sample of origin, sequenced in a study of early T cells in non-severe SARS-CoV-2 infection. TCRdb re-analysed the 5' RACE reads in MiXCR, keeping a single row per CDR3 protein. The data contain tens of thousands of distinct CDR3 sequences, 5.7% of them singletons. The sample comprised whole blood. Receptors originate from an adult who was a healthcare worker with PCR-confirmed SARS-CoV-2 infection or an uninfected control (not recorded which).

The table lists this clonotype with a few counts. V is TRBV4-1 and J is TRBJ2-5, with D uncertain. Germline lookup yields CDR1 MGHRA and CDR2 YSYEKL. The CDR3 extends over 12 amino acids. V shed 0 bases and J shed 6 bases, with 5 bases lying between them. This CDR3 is CASSQDLKTQYF. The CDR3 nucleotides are TGCGCCAGCAGCCAAGATTTAAAGACCCAGTACTTC.

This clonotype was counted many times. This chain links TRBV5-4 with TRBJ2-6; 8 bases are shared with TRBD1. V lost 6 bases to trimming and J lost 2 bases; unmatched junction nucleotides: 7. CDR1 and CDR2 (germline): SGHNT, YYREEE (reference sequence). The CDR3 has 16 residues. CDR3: CASNMQGAAGANVLTF. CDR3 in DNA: TGTGCCAGCAATATGCAGGGGGCAGCTGGGGCCAACGTCCTGACTTTC.

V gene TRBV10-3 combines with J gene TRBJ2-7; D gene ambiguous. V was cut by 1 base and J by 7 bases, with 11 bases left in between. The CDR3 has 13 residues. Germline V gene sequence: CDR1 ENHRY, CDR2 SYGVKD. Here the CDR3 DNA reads TGTGCCATCAGTGAGTTCCCAGAAGGAGAGCAGTACTTC. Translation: CAISEFPEGEQYF.

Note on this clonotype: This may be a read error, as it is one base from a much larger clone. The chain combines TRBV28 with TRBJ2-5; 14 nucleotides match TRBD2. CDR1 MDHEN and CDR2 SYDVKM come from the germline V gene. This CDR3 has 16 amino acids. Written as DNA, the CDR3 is TGTGCCGGCAGTCACCCGACTAGCGGGAGGGTCGGGACCCAGTACTTC. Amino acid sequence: CAGSHPTSGRVGTQYF. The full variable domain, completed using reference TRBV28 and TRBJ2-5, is DVKVTQSSRYLVKRTGEKVFLECVQDMDHENMFWYRQDPGLGLRLIYFSYDVKMKEKGDIPEGYSVSREKKERFSLILESASTNQTSMYLCAGSHPTSGRVGTQYFGPGTRLLVL.

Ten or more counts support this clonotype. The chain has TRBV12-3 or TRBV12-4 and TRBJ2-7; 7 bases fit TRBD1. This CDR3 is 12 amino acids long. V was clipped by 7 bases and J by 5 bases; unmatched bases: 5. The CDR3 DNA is TGTGCCAGCAACCCGGGACAGAACGAGCAGTACTTC. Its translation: CASNPGQNEQYF.

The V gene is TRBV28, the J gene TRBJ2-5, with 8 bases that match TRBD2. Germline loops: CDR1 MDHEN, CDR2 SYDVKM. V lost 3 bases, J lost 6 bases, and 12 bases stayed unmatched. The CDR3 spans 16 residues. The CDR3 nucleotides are TGTGCCAGCAGTTTGGGTGCTAGCGGGCGAGGAAAGACCCAGTACTTC. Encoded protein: CASSLGASGRGKTQYF. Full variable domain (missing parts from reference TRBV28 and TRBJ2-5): DVKVTQSSRYLVKRTGEKVFLECVQDMDHENMFWYRQDPGLGLRLIYFSYDVKMKEKGDIPEGYSVSREKKERFSLILESASTNQTSMYLCASSLGASGRGKTQYFGPGTRLLVL.

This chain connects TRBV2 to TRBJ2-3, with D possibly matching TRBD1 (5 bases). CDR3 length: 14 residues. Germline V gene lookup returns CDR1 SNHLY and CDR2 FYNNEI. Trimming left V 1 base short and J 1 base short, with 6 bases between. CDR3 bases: TGTGCCAGCAGTGAAGGACAGCGCACAGATACGCAGTATTTT. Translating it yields CASSEGQRTDTQYF. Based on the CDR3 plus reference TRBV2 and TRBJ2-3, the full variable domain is EPEVTQTPSHQVTQMGQEVILRCVPISNHLYFYWYRQILGQKVEFLVSFYNNEISEKSEIFDDQFSVERPDGSNFTLKIRSTKLEDSAMYFCASSEGQRTDTQYFGPGTRLTVL.

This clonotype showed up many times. The CDR3 here is CASSPGWATNEKLFF. The CDR3 DNA is TGCGCCAGCAGCCCCGGATGGGCAACTAATGAAAAACTGTTTTTT. The rearrangement uses TRBV5-1 and TRBJ1-4; D gene uncertain. CDR1 and CDR2 (germline): SGHRS, YFSETQ. Trimming took off 4 bases at V and 0 bases at J, with 10 bases between the two ends. The CDR3 is 15 amino acids.

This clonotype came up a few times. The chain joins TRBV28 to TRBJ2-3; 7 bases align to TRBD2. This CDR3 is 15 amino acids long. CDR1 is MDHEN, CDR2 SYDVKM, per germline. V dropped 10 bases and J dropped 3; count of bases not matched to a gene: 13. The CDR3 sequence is CATRAGAPSTDTQYF. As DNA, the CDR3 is TGTGCCACGAGGGCGGGAGCCCCAAGTACAGATACGCAGTATTTT.

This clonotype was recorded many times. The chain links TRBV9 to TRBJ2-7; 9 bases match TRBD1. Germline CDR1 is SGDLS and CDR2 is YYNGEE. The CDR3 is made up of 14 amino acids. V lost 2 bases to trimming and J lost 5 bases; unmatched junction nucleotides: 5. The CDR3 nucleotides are TGTGCCAGCAGCGTGGGACAGGGCAAAGACGAGCAGTACTTC. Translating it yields CASSVGQGKDEQYF.

CDR3 DNA: TGTGCCAGCAGTTCAGGACCCTCCCCCCCCCTCAATGAGCAGTTCTTC. Residues: CASSSGPSPPLNEQFF. The rearrangement links TRBV7-3 to TRBJ2-1; D unresolved. With 6 bases removed from V and 6 bases from J, the gap between germline ends came to 21 bases. The germline CDR1 and CDR2 sequences are SGHTA and FQGTGA. CDR3 size: 16 residues.

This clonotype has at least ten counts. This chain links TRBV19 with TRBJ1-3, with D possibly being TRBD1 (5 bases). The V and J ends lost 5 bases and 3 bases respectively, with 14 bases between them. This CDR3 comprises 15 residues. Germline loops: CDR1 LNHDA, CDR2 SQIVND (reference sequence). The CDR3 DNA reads TGTGCCAGTAGTCGGACATCAAGAGATGGAAACACCATATATTTT. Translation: CASSRTSRDGNTIYF.

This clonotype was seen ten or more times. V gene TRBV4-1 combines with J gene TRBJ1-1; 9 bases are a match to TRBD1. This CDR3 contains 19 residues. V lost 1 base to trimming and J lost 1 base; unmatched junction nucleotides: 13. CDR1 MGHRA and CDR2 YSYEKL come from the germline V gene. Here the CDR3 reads CASSQASSYRGRTNTEAFF. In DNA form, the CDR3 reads TGCGCCAGCAGCCAAGCTTCCTCTTACAGGGGGCGCACGAACACTGAAGCTTTCTTT.

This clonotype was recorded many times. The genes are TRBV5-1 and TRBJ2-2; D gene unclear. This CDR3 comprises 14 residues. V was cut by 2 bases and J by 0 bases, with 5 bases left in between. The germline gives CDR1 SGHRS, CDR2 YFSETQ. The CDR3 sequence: CASSFMTNTGELFF. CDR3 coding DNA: TGCGCCAGCAGCTTCATGACGAACACCGGGGAGCTGTTTTTT. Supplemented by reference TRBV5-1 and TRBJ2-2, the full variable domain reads KAGVTQTPRYLIKTRGQQVTLSCSPISGHRSVSWYQQTPGQGLQFLFEYFSETQRNKGNFPGRFSGRQFSNSRSEMNVSTLELGDSALYLCASSFMTNTGELFFGEGSRLTVL.

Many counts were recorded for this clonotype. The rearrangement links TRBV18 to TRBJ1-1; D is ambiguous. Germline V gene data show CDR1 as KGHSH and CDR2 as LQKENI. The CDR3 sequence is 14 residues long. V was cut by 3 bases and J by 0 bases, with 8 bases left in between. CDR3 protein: CASSPYQMNTEAFF. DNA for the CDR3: TGTGCCAGCTCACCCTATCAAATGAACACTGAAGCTTTCTTT.

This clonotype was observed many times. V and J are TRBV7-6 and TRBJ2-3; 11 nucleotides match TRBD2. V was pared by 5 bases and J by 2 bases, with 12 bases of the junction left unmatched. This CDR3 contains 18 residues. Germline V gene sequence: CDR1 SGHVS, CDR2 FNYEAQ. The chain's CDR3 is CASSGSSGRALLTDTQYF. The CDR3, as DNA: TGTGCCAGCAGCGGAAGTAGCGGGAGGGCCCTACTCACAGATACGCAGTATTTT.

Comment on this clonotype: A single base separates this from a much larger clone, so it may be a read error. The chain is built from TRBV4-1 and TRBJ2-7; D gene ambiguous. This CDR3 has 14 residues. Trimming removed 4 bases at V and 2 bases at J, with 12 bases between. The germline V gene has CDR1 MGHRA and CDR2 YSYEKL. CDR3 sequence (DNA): TGCGCCAGCAGCCCGGCTAGTCTACCCTACGAGCAGTACTTC. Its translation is CASSPASLPYEQYF.

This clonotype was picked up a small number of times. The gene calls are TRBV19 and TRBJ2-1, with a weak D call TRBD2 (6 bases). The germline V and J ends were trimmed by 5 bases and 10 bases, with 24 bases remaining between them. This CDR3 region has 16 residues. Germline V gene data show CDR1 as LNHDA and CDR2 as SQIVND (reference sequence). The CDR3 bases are TGTGCCAGTAGTGGAGGGTCTCCTAATACCGGTGGAGAGCAGTTCTTC. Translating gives CASSGGSPNTGGEQFF.

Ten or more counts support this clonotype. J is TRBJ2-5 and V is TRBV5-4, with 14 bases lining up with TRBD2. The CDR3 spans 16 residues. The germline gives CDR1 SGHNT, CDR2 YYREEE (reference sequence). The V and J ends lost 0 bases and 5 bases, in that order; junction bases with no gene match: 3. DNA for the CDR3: TGTGCCAGCAGCTTGGCGGGACTAGCGGGAGTTGAGACCCAGTACTTC. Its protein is CASSLAGLAGVETQYF.

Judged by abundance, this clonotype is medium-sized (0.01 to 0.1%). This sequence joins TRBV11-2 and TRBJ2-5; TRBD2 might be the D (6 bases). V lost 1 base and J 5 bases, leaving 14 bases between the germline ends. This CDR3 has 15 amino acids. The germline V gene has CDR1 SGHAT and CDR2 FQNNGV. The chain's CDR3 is CASSLVRENWETQYF. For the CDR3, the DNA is TGTGCCAGCAGCTTAGTTCGGGAGAACTGGGAGACCCAGTACTTC.

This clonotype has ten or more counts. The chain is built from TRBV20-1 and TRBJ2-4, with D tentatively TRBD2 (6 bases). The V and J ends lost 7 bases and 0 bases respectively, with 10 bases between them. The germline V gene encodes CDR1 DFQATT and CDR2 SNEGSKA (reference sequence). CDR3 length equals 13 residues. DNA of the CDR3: TGCAGTGGCCCGGGAGAAGCCAAAAACATTCAGTACTTC. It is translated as CSGPGEAKNIQYF.

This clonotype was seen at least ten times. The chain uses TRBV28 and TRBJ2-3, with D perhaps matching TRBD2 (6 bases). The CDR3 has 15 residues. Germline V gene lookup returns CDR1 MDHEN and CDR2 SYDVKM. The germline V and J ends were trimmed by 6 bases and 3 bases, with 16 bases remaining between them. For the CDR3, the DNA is TGTGCCAGCAGCCCGTTCGGGAGTAGAACAGATACGCAGTATTTT. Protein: CASSPFGSRTDTQYF.

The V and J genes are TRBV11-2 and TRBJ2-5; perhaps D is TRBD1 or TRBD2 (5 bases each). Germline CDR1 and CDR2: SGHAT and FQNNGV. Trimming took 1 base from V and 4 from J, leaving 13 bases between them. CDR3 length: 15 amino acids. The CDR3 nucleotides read TGTGCCAGCAGCTTAGTACGTTACGGGGCAGAGACCCAGTACTTC. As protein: CASSLVRYGAETQYF.

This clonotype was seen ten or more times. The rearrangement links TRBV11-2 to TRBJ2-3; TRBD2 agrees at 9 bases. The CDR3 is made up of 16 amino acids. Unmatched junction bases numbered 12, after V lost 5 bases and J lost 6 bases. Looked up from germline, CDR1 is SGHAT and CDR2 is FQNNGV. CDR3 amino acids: CASSAGRLAGSDTQYF. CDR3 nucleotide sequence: TGTGCCAGCAGCGCAGGACGGCTAGCGGGATCTGATACGCAGTATTTT.

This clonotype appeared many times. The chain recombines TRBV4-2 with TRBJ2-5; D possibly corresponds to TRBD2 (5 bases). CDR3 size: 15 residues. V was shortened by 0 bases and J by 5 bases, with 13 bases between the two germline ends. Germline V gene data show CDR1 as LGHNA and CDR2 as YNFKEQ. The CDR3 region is CASSQESERRETQYF. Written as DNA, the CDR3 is TGTGCCAGCAGCCAAGAAAGCGAGCGGAGGGAGACCCAGTACTTC.

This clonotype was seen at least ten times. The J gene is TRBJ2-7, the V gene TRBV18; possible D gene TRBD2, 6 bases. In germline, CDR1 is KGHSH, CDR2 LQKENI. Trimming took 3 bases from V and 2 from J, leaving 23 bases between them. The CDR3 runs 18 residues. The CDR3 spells CASSPLQVGLAKTYEQYF. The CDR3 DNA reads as TGTGCCAGCTCACCTTTACAAGTCGGCCTAGCGAAAACCTACGAGCAGTACTTC.

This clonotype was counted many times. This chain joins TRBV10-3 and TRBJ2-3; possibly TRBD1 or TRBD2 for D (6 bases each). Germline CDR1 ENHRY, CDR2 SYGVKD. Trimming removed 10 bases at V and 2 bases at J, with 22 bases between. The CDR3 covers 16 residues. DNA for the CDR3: TGTGCCACCTTGGAGGGTGGGGGCTCAGTCACAGATACGCAGTATTTT. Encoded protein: CATLEGGGSVTDTQYF.

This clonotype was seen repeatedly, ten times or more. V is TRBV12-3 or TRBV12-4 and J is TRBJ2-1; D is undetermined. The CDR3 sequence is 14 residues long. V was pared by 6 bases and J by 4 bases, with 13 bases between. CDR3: CASSPNPTYNEQFF. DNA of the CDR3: TGTGCCAGCAGCCCCAACCCCACTTACAATGAGCAGTTCTTC.